Shown below are 26 T cell receptor beta chains from a single sample sequenced in a study of T cell repertoires in cytomegalovirus infection. TCRdb passed the reads through MiXCR, listing each CDR3 protein once. The sample shows a few hundred thousand distinct CDR3 sequences, over 35% of them seen only once. The antigens these receptors bind are not known. Sequenced material: cultured PBMCs, taken from culture after CMV antigen stimulation. These receptor sequences come from a human donor in good health (CMV status not recorded). Some clones in this sample may be carry-over from other donors' samples.

The chain uses TRBV7-8 and TRBJ1-4, with no clear D. V was cut by 4 bases and J by 6 bases, with 15 bases left in between. Germline CDR1 is SGHVS and CDR2 is FQNEAQ. This CDR3 contains 15 residues. The CDR3 spells CASSSLAGKDEKLFF. Written as DNA, the CDR3 is TGTGCCAGCAGCTCGCTGGCCGGGAAAGATGAAAAACTGTTTTTT.

The genes are TRBV7-2 and TRBJ2-3; the D is unclear. There are 13 residues in the CDR3. Trimming shortened V by 2 bases and J by 2 bases, and 5 bases separated the two germline ends. In germline, CDR1 is SGHTA, CDR2 FQGNSA. CDR3 DNA sequence: TGTGCCAGCAGCTTACTTCACACAGATACGCAGTATTTT. It yields the protein CASSLLHTDTQYF.

J is TRBJ2-7 and V is TRBV11-2; D is tentatively TRBD1 or TRBD2 (7 bases each). The CDR3 covers 15 residues. CDR1 is SGHAT, CDR2 FQNNGV, per germline. Deletions cut 7 bases from V and 4 bases from J, with 20 bases between. The CDR3 reads CASTKGGGEGYEQYF. The CDR3 region has the DNA TGTGCCAGCACCAAAGGGGGCGGGGAGGGGTACGAGCAGTACTTC.

Only a few counts were recorded for this clonotype. The V call is TRBV5-4, the J call TRBJ2-1; possible D gene TRBD2, 6 bases. V gave up 7 bases and J gave up 3 bases, with 14 bases separating them. Per germline, CDR1 SGHNT and CDR2 YYREEE (reference sequence). The CDR3 sequence is 14 residues long. The CDR3 protein is CASGHRRGYNEQFF. The CDR3 bases are TGTGCCAGCGGTCATCGGAGGGGCTACAATGAGCAGTTCTTC.

The chain uses TRBV12-3 or TRBV12-4 and TRBJ2-1; D might be TRBD2 (6 bases). The CDR3 runs 14 residues. V lost 3 bases to trimming and J lost 9 bases, with 15 bases between them. The CDR3 is CASSLGGMIGEQFF. CDR3 in DNA: TGTGCCAGCAGTTTGGGCGGGATGATCGGTGAGCAGTTCTTC.

This clonotype was seen a single time. CDR3 amino acids: CATLGWGADTQYF. CDR3 nucleotides: TGTGCCACCCTGGGGTGGGGGGCAGATACGCAGTATTTT. This chain connects TRBV6-6 to TRBJ2-3, with D possibly matching TRBD2 (6 bases). V was clipped by 10 bases and J by 4 bases, with 15 bases between them. Per germline, CDR1 MNHNY and CDR2 SVGAGI (reference sequence). This CDR3 is 13 amino acids long.

There are a few counts of this clonotype. The chain has TRBV6-2 or TRBV6-3 and TRBJ2-1, with unresolved D. The CDR3 sequence is 12 residues long. The germline V gene has CDR1 MNHEY and CDR2 SVGEGT. V was cut by 6 bases and J by 6 bases, with 9 bases left in between. CDR3 bases: TGTGCCAGCAGCCGATATACCAATGAGCAGTTCTTC. Translated: CASSRYTNEQFF.

This chain joins TRBV7-6 and TRBJ2-5, with 7 nucleotides matching TRBD1. Germline V gene data show CDR1 as SGHVS and CDR2 as FNYEAQ. V lost 5 bases and J lost 2; bases outside the gene matches: 8. There are 15 residues in the CDR3. CDR3 sequence reads: CASSLRTGSQETQYF. In DNA form, the CDR3 reads TGTGCCAGCAGCCTCAGGACAGGTTCTCAAGAGACCCAGTACTTC.

This clonotype was detected only a few times. This chain uses TRBV7-2 with TRBJ2-7; 7 nucleotides match TRBD2. There are 14 residues in the CDR3. Germline CDR1 SGHTA, CDR2 FQGNSA. The junction had 8 bases not matched to a gene; V was cut back by 5 bases and J by 4 bases. The CDR3 protein is CASSQGTKAYEQYF. The CDR3 region has the DNA TGTGCCAGCAGCCAAGGGACTAAGGCTTACGAGCAGTACTTC.

The genes are TRBV4-1 and TRBJ2-1; D may be TRBD2 (7 bases). CDR3 length: 18 amino acids. Germline CDR1 MGHRA, CDR2 YSYEKL. Trimming pared 4 bases from V and 0 bases from J, leaving 19 bases between. CDR3 sequence reads: CASSRRGGAGISYNEQFF. CDR3 DNA sequence: TGCGCCAGCAGCCGGCGAGGGGGAGCGGGAATCTCCTACAATGAGCAGTTCTTC.

This clonotype has a handful of counts. The J gene is TRBJ2-3, the V gene TRBV7-2, with 7 bases that match TRBD1. After removal of 2 bases from V and 3 bases from J, the junction contained 11 bases not matched to a gene. The CDR3 totals 17 residues. Germline CDR1 is SGHTA and CDR2 is FQGNSA. CDR3 sequence (DNA): TGTGCCAGCAGCTTAAATCCAAGGACAGGTGGTACAGATACGCAGTATTTT. It codes for CASSLNPRTGGTDTQYF.

This clonotype was seen a handful of times. The chain links TRBV7-2 to TRBJ2-7; 8 bases align to TRBD1. The CDR3 is made up of 18 amino acids. Trimming at V came to 2 bases and at J to 3 bases, leaving 15 bases not matched to a gene. Germline CDR1 and CDR2: SGHTA and FQGNSA. CDR3 coding DNA: TGTGCCAGCAGCTTACGGACAGGGAGTTGGGGTGAACTCTACGAGCAGTACTTC. This encodes CASSLRTGSWGELYEQYF.

This clonotype has more than one count but fewer than ten. The chain joins TRBV24-1 to TRBJ2-1; D is possibly TRBD2 (6 bases). V was cut by 3 bases and J by 4 bases, with 9 bases left in between. This CDR3 comprises 14 residues. Germline V CDR1 and CDR2: KGHDR, SFDVKD. The CDR3 spells CATSDPTRYNEQFF. The CDR3, as DNA: TGTGCCACCAGTGATCCGACTAGATACAATGAGCAGTTCTTC.

This clonotype showed up just a few times. This chain links TRBV7-9 with TRBJ2-3, with TRBD1 as a possible D gene (6 bases). The CDR3 is made up of 15 amino acids. CDR1 SEHNR and CDR2 FQNEAQ come from the germline V gene (reference sequence). V gave up 5 bases and J gave up 1 base, with 13 bases separating them. Written as DNA, the CDR3 is TGTGCCAGCAGCCCACAAGGGGGACGCACAGATACGCAGTATTTT. Encoded protein: CASSPQGGRTDTQYF.

The gene calls are TRBV7-6 and TRBJ2-1; D not certain. Trimming pared 3 bases from V and 10 bases from J, leaving 13 bases between. Germline CDR1 and CDR2: SGHVS and FNYEAQ. CDR3 length equals 13 residues. The CDR3 protein is CASSLAEESEQFF. For the CDR3, the DNA is TGTGCCAGCAGCTTGGCCGAGGAATCCGAGCAGTTCTTC.

This clonotype has a single count. The rearrangement links TRBV6-6 to TRBJ1-4, with 9 bases fitting TRBD1. The CDR3 length is 17 residues. Unmatched junction bases numbered 6, after V lost 0 bases and J lost 4 bases. Germline CDR1 reads MNHNY; CDR2 reads SVGAGI (reference sequence). CDR3 sequence reads: CASSYSSGTGFNEKLFF. The CDR3 region has the DNA TGTGCCAGCAGTTACTCCTCCGGGACAGGGTTTAATGAAAAACTGTTTTTT.

In this sample, this clonotype turned up a few times. The V call is TRBV6-2 or TRBV6-3, the J call TRBJ2-7; 7 nucleotides align to TRBD2. Per germline, CDR1 MNHEY and CDR2 SVGEGT. With 5 bases clipped from V and 3 bases from J, the junction kept 13 bases outside the gene matches. CDR3 length: 16 amino acids. The CDR3 DNA follows: TGTGCCAGCAGTGCCGGGATCGCGGGGGTCTACTACGAGCAGTACTTC. Amino acid sequence: CASSAGIAGVYYEQYF.

Comment on this clonotype: A much more abundant neighbour one base away suggests this may be a read error. The V gene is TRBV7-2, the J gene TRBJ1-3; D is unresolved. The CDR3 is 14 amino acids. CDR1 is SGHTA and CDR2 is FQGNSA in the germline V gene. Here the CDR3 DNA reads TGTGCCAGCAGCTTAGGGTGGTCTGGAAGCACCATATATTTT. Its protein product is CASSLGWSGSTIYF.

This clonotype was observed a handful of times. The chain combines TRBV25-1 with TRBJ1-1; no firm D call. With 3 bases removed from V and 0 bases from J, the gap between germline ends came to 17 bases. This CDR3 has 17 amino acids. The germline CDR1 and CDR2 sequences are MGHDK and SYGVNS. CDR3 DNA sequence: TGTGCCAGCAGTGATTTGAGGGTCGGCAGAATGAACACTGAAGCTTTCTTT. Encoded protein: CASSDLRVGRMNTEAFF.

For this clonotype: The junction shows a germline mismatch at one end, possibly a read error. The CDR3 is CASTSTRGSDQPQHF. The CDR3 DNA reads as TGTGCCAGCACCTCTACTAGGGGTAGCGATCAGCCCCAGCATTTT. The chain joins TRBV2 to TRBJ1-5; TRBD1 might be the D (5 bases). Germline V gene sequence: CDR1 SNHLY, CDR2 FYNNEI. CDR3 length equals 15 residues.

This chain joins TRBV5-1 and TRBJ2-1; 12 bases align to TRBD2. V lost 0 bases to trimming and J lost 3 bases; unmatched junction nucleotides: 4. In germline, CDR1 is SGHRS, CDR2 YFSETQ. CDR3 length: 17 residues. The CDR3: CASSLGLAGEDYNEQFF. CDR3 in DNA: TGCGCCAGCAGCTTGGGACTAGCGGGGGAAGACTACAATGAGCAGTTCTTC. The full variable domain, its missing parts supplied by reference TRBV5-1 and TRBJ2-1, is KAGVTQTPRYLIKTRGQQVTLSCSPISGHRSVSWYQQTPGQGLQFLFEYFSETQRNKGNFPGRFSGRQFSNSRSEMNVSTLELGDSALYLCASSLGLAGEDYNEQFFGPGTRLTVL.

This clonotype was counted ten times or more. This chain links TRBV7-2 with TRBJ1-4; D not resolved. This CDR3 region has 15 residues. Germline V CDR1 and CDR2: SGHTA, FQGNSA. V gave up 2 bases and J gave up 10 bases, with 17 bases separating them. As DNA, the CDR3 is TGTGCCAGCAGCTTAAAAGCCCAGTCCGCTGGAAAACTGTTTTTT. Translation gives CASSLKAQSAGKLFF. The full variable domain, with the rest looked up from reference TRBV7-2 and TRBJ1-4, is GAGVSQSPSNKVTEKGKDVELRCDPISGHTALYWYRQSLGQGLEFLIYFQGNSAPDKSGLPSDRFSAERTGGSVSTLTIQRTQQEDSAVYLCASSLKAQSAGKLFFGSGTQLSVL.

This chain links TRBV7-9 with TRBJ2-5; D uncertain. Trimming removed 2 bases at V and 0 bases at J, with 10 bases between. In germline, CDR1 is SEHNR, CDR2 FQNEAQ (reference sequence). This CDR3 comprises 15 residues. This CDR3 is CASSLLLDYQETQYF. The CDR3 coding sequence is TGTGCCAGCAGCTTACTTCTAGACTACCAAGAGACCCAGTACTTC.

The J gene is TRBJ2-5, the V gene TRBV2, with no clear D. V lost 11 bases to trimming and J lost 7 bases, with 20 bases between them. The CDR3 has 13 residues. Germline assignment: CDR1 SNHLY and CDR2 FYNNEI. CDR3 DNA: TGTGCCGACACGGTGGGAAGCGAAGGGACCCAGTACTTC. It yields the protein CADTVGSEGTQYF.

This clonotype has a handful of counts. The chain uses TRBV6-2 or TRBV6-3 and TRBJ2-1; no clear D. The germline V gene has CDR1 MNHEY and CDR2 SVGEGT. The CDR3 contains 16 residues. The germline V and J ends were trimmed by 2 bases and 0 bases, with 11 bases remaining between them. The CDR3 DNA is TGTGCCAGCAGTTACCATGACTGGAGCTCCTACAATGAGCAGTTCTTC. As protein: CASSYHDWSSYNEQFF.

This clonotype was seen a single time. V gene TRBV30 combines with J gene TRBJ1-2; no clear D gene. Trimming left V 2 bases short and J 4 bases short, with 17 bases between. Germline V gene data show CDR1 as GTSNPN and CDR2 as SVGIG (reference sequence). The CDR3 spans 15 residues. In DNA, the CDR3 is TGTGCCTGGAGTCCTACAACTAGGAAAGGCTATGGCTACACCTTC. This translates into CAWSPTTRKGYGYTF.